Listed below are T cell receptor beta chains from one sample, sequenced in a study of shared clonotypes between healthy human individuals. Assay used: immunoSEQ multiplex PCR; TCRdb lists only in-frame clones, some missing. The sample lists just over 2,000,000 clones, about 95% seen once, with around 1.1% in the top ten. Sequenced sample: naive CD8+ T cells sorted from blood. These receptors were collected from a man aged 18-30 years in good health. Each CDR3 is given with its conserved first and last residue. D genes are given only for firm matches. Clone size is not always given. Where it is, it says once, few, many or a class for expanded clones.

clone_size j_call v_call d_call cdr3_nt cdr3_aa
- TRBJ2-7 TRBV29-1 - TGCAGCGTTGAAGGGTTGCAGGGTCGGAGCTCCTACGAGCAGTACTTC CSVEGLQGRSSYEQYF
once TRBJ2-3 TRBV2 TRBD1 TGTGCCAGCAGTGTCCCCGCCTCCGGGACAGGGGCCGATACGCAGTATTTT CASSVPASGTGADTQYF
- TRBJ2-7 TRBV5-1 - TGCGCCAGCAGCTATGACGGGGGGCCTGGAGGAGAGCAGTACTTC CASSYDGGPGGEQYF
- TRBJ2-7 TRBV11-3 TRBD1 TGTGCCAGCAGCCAGGGGGCAGCGCCCACCTACGAGCAGTACTTC CASSQGAAPTYEQYF
- TRBJ2-5 TRBV7-3 TRBD2 TGTGCCAGCAGCTTAGCGGGAGGTCAAGAGACCCAGTACTTC CASSLAGGQETQYF
- TRBJ2-3 TRBV30 TRBD1 TGTGCCTGCACAGGGGGCGAATCAGATACGCAGTATTTT CACTGGESDTQYF
- TRBJ1-4 TRBV28 - TGTGCCAGCAGCCCGGGGGTATTAGGTGAAAAACTGTTTTTT CASSPGVLGEKLFF
- TRBJ1-4 TRBV6-1 TRBD1 TGTGCCAGCAGTGATCAGGGACAGGGAGGTGAAAAACTGTTTTTT CASSDQGQGGEKLFF
- TRBJ1-4 TRBV19 - TGTGCCAGTAGTATCGTCGGAGACGGACTGTTTTTT CASSIVGDGLFF
- TRBJ1-5 TRBV30 TRBD1 TGTGCCTGCGGACAGGGAAAAGTCCAGGGCAATCAGCCCCAGCATTTT CACGQGKVQGNQPQHF
- TRBJ1-3 TRBV28 - TGTGCCAGCACCTCTAATAGGTTACAGGGTGGAAACACCATATATTTT CASTSNRLQGGNTIYF
- TRBJ2-7 TRBV28 - TGTGCCAGCAGTTTGGGGGGGACAGAGCAGTACTTC CASSLGGTEQYF
- TRBJ2-1 TRBV6-6 - TGTGCCAGCATCCTAAAGCCTCGCTCCTACAATGAGCAGTTCTTC CASILKPRSYNEQFF
- TRBJ2-3 TRBV2 - TGTGCCAGCAGTGAACTAGCGTTCCCAGATACGCAGTATTTT CASSELAFPDTQYF
- TRBJ2-5 TRBV7-9 - TGTGCCAGCAGCGCTACGGGGGAACAAGAGACCCAGTACTTC CASSATGEQETQYF
- TRBJ2-5 TRBV7-9 - TGTGCCAGCAGCTTATCATACGGGGGCTATCAAGAGACCCAGTACTTC CASSLSYGGYQETQYF
- TRBJ1-4 TRBV5-6 - TGTGCCAGCAGCTTATCCGGGTCAACTAATGAAAAACTGTTTTTT CASSLSGSTNEKLFF
few TRBJ1-1 TRBV28 TRBD1 TGTGCCAGCAGCGATTCAGGGGGAATTGAAGCTTTCTTT CASSDSGGIEAFF
- TRBJ2-5 TRBV6-5 - TGTGCCAGCAGTCCCCGGGTCCGAATCCAAGAGACCCAGTACTTC CASSPRVRIQETQYF
- TRBJ1-2 TRBV27 - TGTGCCAGCAGTTTATACCCAGAAGCCTATGGCTACACCTTC CASSLYPEAYGYTF
once TRBJ2-4 TRBV28 TRBD2 TGTGCCAGCAGCTCAACTGGACTAGCGGGGGGATCGGGCATTCAGTACTTC CASSSTGLAGGSGIQYF
- TRBJ2-3 TRBV7-2 - TGTGCCAGCAGCCAGGCAGGGGAGGGCCTGACAGATACGCAGTATTTT CASSQAGEGLTDTQYF
- TRBJ2-1 TRBV10-1 TRBD2 TGCGCCAGCAGTGATAGTAGCGGGAGGGCAAATGAGCAGTTCTTC CASSDSSGRANEQFF
- TRBJ2-1 TRBV4-1 - TGCGCCAGCAGCCAAGGTTGGGGCGACAGCTCCTACAATGAGCAGTTCTTC CASSQGWGDSSYNEQFF
- TRBJ2-5 TRBV11-2 TRBD2 TGTGCCAGCAGCTTTGTGGGAGGGCGACAAGAGACCCAGTACTTC CASSFVGGRQETQYF
once TRBJ2-7 TRBV6-4 - TGTGCCAGCAGTGCCGGCGGGCTCGGCTACGAGCAGTACTTC CASSAGGLGYEQYF
- TRBJ2-1 TRBV7-6 - TGTGCCAGCAGCTCGGATGTGACAGGATACAATGAGCAGTTCTTC CASSSDVTGYNEQFF
- TRBJ2-3 TRBV5-1 - TGCGCCAGCAGCTGGTTAGGAGCCGATACGCAGTATTTT CASSWLGADTQYF
- TRBJ1-4 TRBV19 TRBD1 TGTGCCAGCAGAAAGAGGACAGGGTTGGAAAAACTGTTTTTT CASRKRTGLEKLFF
- TRBJ1-1 TRBV9 - TGTGCCAGCAGCGCGACAACGAACACTGAAGCTTTCTTT CASSATTNTEAFF
- TRBJ2-1 TRBV28 - TGTGCCAGCAGTTTGCCAGAGGTGGGCTACTACAATGAGCAGTTCTTC CASSLPEVGYYNEQFF
- TRBJ1-1 TRBV27 - TGTGCCAGCACCCTACAGGGTGGGAACACTGAAGCTTTCTTT CASTLQGGNTEAFF
- TRBJ2-2 TRBV30 - TGTGCCTGGGCGGTCCAGAACACCGGGGAGCTGTTTTTT CAWAVQNTGELFF
once TRBJ2-7 TRBV11-2 - TGTGCCAGCAGCTACTGGGGAGAGGGAAACTCCTACGAGCAGTACTTC CASSYWGEGNSYEQYF
- TRBJ2-7 TRBV6-5 TRBD1 TGTGCCAGCGCCTTGGGACAGGGCTACGAGCAGTACTTC CASALGQGYEQYF
- TRBJ2-1 TRBV6-6 - TGTGCCAGCAGTTATGGGGGTTTATACAATGAGCAGTTCTTC CASSYGGLYNEQFF
- TRBJ2-1 TRBV5-1 TRBD2 TGCGCCAGCAGCTTGGGGGGACTAGGATACAATGAGCAGTTCTTC CASSLGGLGYNEQFF
- TRBJ1-1 TRBV2 TRBD1 TGTGCCAGCAAATGGGACAGGGGGCGAGGGAACACTGAAGCTTTCTTT CASKWDRGRGNTEAFF
- TRBJ2-3 TRBV11-2 TRBD2 TGTGCCAGCAGCTTAGATCGGGAAGCGGGGGGGCTCACAGATACGCAGTATTTT CASSLDREAGGLTDTQYF
once TRBJ2-1 TRBV7-9 - TGTGCCAGCAGCCCCCCTATGGGGAGAGTCTACAATGAGCAGTTCTTC CASSPPMGRVYNEQFF
- TRBJ2-1 TRBV5-1 TRBD1 TGCGCCAGCAGCTCTCAGACAGGGGGTTACAATGAGCAGTTCTTC CASSSQTGGYNEQFF
- TRBJ1-2 TRBV29-1 - TGCAGCGTTGAACCTGGGGCCTATGGCTACACCTTC CSVEPGAYGYTF
- TRBJ2-5 TRBV10-1 - TGCGCCAGCAGTGAGTCTGTACCCTCGGAGACCCAGTACTTC CASSESVPSETQYF
few TRBJ2-7 TRBV29-1 - TGCAGCGTTGAAGGAACGGAGAAGCAGTACTTC CSVEGTEKQYF
- TRBJ1-2 TRBV30 - TGTGCCTGGAGTTTTAGCGGCTATGGCTACACCTTC CAWSFSGYGYTF